This is a list of T cell receptor beta chains from one sample in a study of blood T cell repertoires in COVID-19. The data were produced by immunoSEQ multiplex PCR, yet TCRdb's version contains in-frame clones alone and is incomplete. The table lists about 280,000 clones, around 90% of them singletons, with roughly 1.5% in the top ten. The sample was PBMCs or T cells enriched from blood (not recorded which). All receptors derive from a woman younger than 35 with acute COVID-19. Both conserved end residues are part of each CDR3. D genes are given only for firm matches. Clone size appears in some rows only: once, few, many, or a class for an expanded clone.

d_gene: TRBD2; len: 15; abundance: -; j_gene: TRBJ2-7; v_gene: TRBV15; CDR3aa: CATSDGGLAGDRQYF; CDR3nt: TGTGCCACCAGCGATGGGGGACTAGCGGGAGATCGGCAGTACTTC
d_gene: TRBD1; len: 15; abundance: -; j_gene: TRBJ1-2; v_gene: TRBV7-8; CDR3aa: CASSPWDSPNYGYTF; CDR3nt: TGTGCCAGCAGCCCATGGGACAGCCCTAACTATGGCTACACCTTC
d_gene: TRBD1; len: 16; abundance: -; j_gene: TRBJ1-6; v_gene: TRBV19; CDR3aa: CASSVTTGQRPPPLHF; CDR3nt: TGTGCCAGTAGTGTCACTACGGGACAGAGGCCTCCACCCCTCCACTTT
d_gene: TRBD1; len: 15; abundance: -; j_gene: TRBJ1-6; v_gene: TRBV7-8; CDR3aa: CASSPGTGGRRALHF; CDR3nt: TGTGCCAGCAGCCCAGGGACAGGGGGGCGCAGGGCCCTCCACTTT
d_gene: TRBD2; len: 17; abundance: -; j_gene: TRBJ2-7; v_gene: TRBV4-1; CDR3aa: CASSHRTSGRNAYEQYF; CDR3nt: TGCGCCAGCAGCCACCGGACTAGCGGGAGAAACGCATACGAGCAGTACTTC
d_gene: TRBD2; len: 16; abundance: -; j_gene: TRBJ2-2; v_gene: TRBV7-2; CDR3aa: CASSLRLLGGAGELFF; CDR3nt: TGTGCCAGCAGCTTAAGGTTGTTGGGGGGGGCCGGGGAGCTGTTTTTT
d_gene: TRBD2; len: 18; abundance: -; j_gene: TRBJ2-7; v_gene: TRBV5-4; CDR3aa: CASSLGGGGGRSRYEQYF; CDR3nt: TGTGCCAGCAGCTTGGGAGGAGGAGGCGGGAGGTCTCGGTACGAGCAGTACTTC
d_gene: -; len: 15; abundance: -; j_gene: TRBJ2-3; v_gene: TRBV14; CDR3aa: CASSQARVVGDTQYF; CDR3nt: TGTGCCAGCAGCCAAGCCAGGGTGGTAGGAGATACGCAGTATTTT
d_gene: -; len: 13; abundance: once; j_gene: TRBJ2-3; v_gene: TRBV14; CDR3aa: CASSQVRADTQYF; CDR3nt: TGTGCCAGCAGCCAAGTAAGAGCAGATACGCAGTATTTT
d_gene: TRBD1; len: 15; abundance: -; j_gene: TRBJ2-1; v_gene: TRBV15; CDR3aa: CATSGRDRAYDEQFF; CDR3nt: TGTGCCACCAGCGGACGGGACAGGGCGTATGATGAGCAGTTCTTC
d_gene: -; len: 14; abundance: -; j_gene: TRBJ1-6; v_gene: TRBV7-2; CDR3aa: CASSLRRTNSPLHF; CDR3nt: TGTGCCAGCAGCTTAAGGCGGACAAATTCACCCCTCCACTTT
d_gene: -; len: 11; abundance: once; j_gene: TRBJ2-1; v_gene: TRBV29-1; CDR3aa: CSVPSGVEQFF; CDR3nt: TGCAGCGTTCCTTCGGGAGTTGAGCAGTTCTTC
d_gene: -; len: 13; abundance: few; j_gene: TRBJ1-5; v_gene: TRBV6-5; CDR3aa: CASSLQLNQPQHF; CDR3nt: TGTGCCAGCTCTCTCCAGTTAAATCAGCCCCAGCATTTT
d_gene: TRBD2; len: 14; abundance: -; j_gene: TRBJ2-1; v_gene: TRBV30; CDR3aa: CAWSELAGYNEQFF; CDR3nt: TGTGCCTGGAGTGAACTAGCGGGATACAATGAGCAGTTCTTC
d_gene: -; len: 12; abundance: once; j_gene: TRBJ1-5; v_gene: TRBV19; CDR3aa: CASSTVNQPQHF; CDR3nt: TGTGCCAGTAGTACAGTCAATCAGCCCCAGCATTTT
d_gene: TRBD2; len: 14; abundance: once; j_gene: TRBJ2-7; v_gene: TRBV28; CDR3aa: CASSLSGGTQEQYF; CDR3nt: TGTGCCAGCAGCCTTAGCGGGGGGACTCAAGAGCAGTACTTC
d_gene: -; len: 12; abundance: -; j_gene: TRBJ2-7; v_gene: TRBV11-1; CDR3aa: CASSLDSREQYF; CDR3nt: TGTGCCAGCAGCTTAGACAGTAGAGAGCAGTACTTC
d_gene: -; len: 16; abundance: -; j_gene: TRBJ1-4; v_gene: TRBV15; CDR3aa: CATSREPQGANEKLFF; CDR3nt: TGTGCCACCAGCAGAGAACCACAGGGTGCTAATGAAAAACTGTTTTTT
d_gene: -; len: 14; abundance: few; j_gene: TRBJ1-6; v_gene: TRBV7-2; CDR3aa: CASSPRDTIFPLHF; CDR3nt: TGTGCCAGCAGCCCCAGGGACACGATTTTTCCCCTCCACTTT
d_gene: -; len: 11; abundance: once; j_gene: TRBJ1-2; v_gene: TRBV19; CDR3aa: CASNSRGGYTF; CDR3nt: TGTGCCAGTAACTCAAGGGGAGGCTACACCTTC
d_gene: TRBD2; len: 17; abundance: -; j_gene: TRBJ2-7; v_gene: TRBV15; CDR3aa: CATSKTSGGTSFYEQYF; CDR3nt: TGTGCCACCAGCAAAACTAGCGGGGGGACCAGTTTCTACGAGCAGTACTTC
d_gene: -; len: 14; abundance: -; j_gene: TRBJ2-7; v_gene: TRBV7-8; CDR3aa: CASSLGAVSYEQYF; CDR3nt: TGTGCCAGCAGCTTAGGGGCAGTCTCCTACGAGCAGTACTTC
d_gene: -; len: 16; abundance: -; j_gene: TRBJ2-3; v_gene: TRBV19; CDR3aa: CASSPRDSQLADTQYF; CDR3nt: TGTGCCAGTAGTCCCCGGGACTCCCAGCTCGCAGATACGCAGTATTTT
d_gene: -; len: 15; abundance: -; j_gene: TRBJ2-3; v_gene: TRBV6-5; CDR3aa: CASSLSGLSTDTQYF; CDR3nt: TGTGCCAGCAGCCTAAGCGGGCTCAGCACAGATACGCAGTATTTT
d_gene: TRBD1; len: 13; abundance: -; j_gene: TRBJ2-7; v_gene: TRBV19; CDR3aa: CASSSQDRAEQYF; CDR3nt: TGTGCCAGTAGTTCTCAGGACAGGGCCGAGCAGTACTTC
d_gene: TRBD1; len: 17; abundance: once; j_gene: TRBJ1-4; v_gene: TRBV9; CDR3aa: CASSGGDSDATNEKLFF; CDR3nt: TGTGCCAGCAGCGGGGGGGACAGCGATGCAACTAATGAAAAACTGTTTTTT
d_gene: TRBD2; len: 16; abundance: -; j_gene: TRBJ2-7; v_gene: TRBV6-5; CDR3aa: CASSFLAGGKPYEQYF; CDR3nt: TGTGCCAGCAGTTTCCTAGCGGGAGGGAAACCCTACGAGCAGTACTTC
d_gene: TRBD2; len: 16; abundance: few; j_gene: TRBJ2-1; v_gene: TRBV7-8; CDR3aa: CASSLDLAGASNEQFF; CDR3nt: TGTGCCAGCAGCTTAGATTTAGCGGGGGCCTCCAATGAGCAGTTCTTC
d_gene: TRBD1; len: 15; abundance: -; j_gene: TRBJ2-3; v_gene: TRBV29-1; CDR3aa: CSVDSWTGATDTQYF; CDR3nt: TGCAGCGTTGATTCGTGGACAGGGGCCACAGATACGCAGTATTTT
d_gene: -; len: 16; abundance: -; j_gene: TRBJ2-7; v_gene: TRBV19; CDR3aa: CASSINAGTGAYEQYF; CDR3nt: TGTGCCAGTAGTATAAACGCCGGGACGGGAGCCTACGAGCAGTACTTC
d_gene: TRBD1; len: 12; abundance: -; j_gene: TRBJ1-2; v_gene: TRBV29-1; CDR3aa: CSVLWQGAGYTF; CDR3nt: TGCAGCGTTTTGTGGCAGGGGGCTGGCTACACCTTC
d_gene: -; len: 14; abundance: -; j_gene: TRBJ1-5; v_gene: TRBV4-1; CDR3aa: CASSQDREIQPQHF; CDR3nt: TGCGCCAGCAGCCAAGATAGGGAGATTCAGCCCCAGCATTTT
d_gene: TRBD2; len: 18; abundance: -; j_gene: TRBJ2-1; v_gene: TRBV5-1; CDR3aa: CASSYPTFLAGGADEQFF; CDR3nt: TGCGCCAGCAGCTACCCGACTTTTCTAGCGGGAGGGGCGGATGAGCAGTTCTTC
d_gene: TRBD2; len: 14; abundance: -; j_gene: TRBJ2-3; v_gene: TRBV28; CDR3aa: CASRLAGGIDTQYF; CDR3nt: TGTGCCAGCAGACTAGCGGGAGGGATAGATACGCAGTATTTT
d_gene: -; len: 13; abundance: -; j_gene: TRBJ2-5; v_gene: TRBV18; CDR3aa: CASSPGHGETQYF; CDR3nt: TGTGCCAGCTCACCAGGACACGGAGAGACCCAGTACTTC
d_gene: TRBD1; len: 15; abundance: -; j_gene: TRBJ2-7; v_gene: TRBV2; CDR3aa: CASSESGQSTYEQYF; CDR3nt: TGTGCCAGCAGTGAGTCGGGACAGTCGACCTACGAGCAGTACTTC
d_gene: TRBD2; len: 17; abundance: -; j_gene: TRBJ2-2; v_gene: TRBV5-1; CDR3aa: CASSQLGTSFDTGELFF; CDR3nt: TGCGCCAGCAGCCAACTTGGGACTAGCTTCGACACCGGGGAGCTGTTTTTT